Following are 27 T cell receptor beta chains from one sample sequenced in a study of neurological immune-mediated disorders. One entry per CDR3 protein, called by TCRdb with MiXCR from the 5' RACE reads. The repertoire holds some 46,000 distinct CDR3 sequences, approximately 4.5% seen once, with approximately 5.7% in the top ten. The specimen sequenced was PBMCs. The receptors here all came from a woman aged 55-70 years with multiple sclerosis.

The chain recombines TRBV3-1 with TRBJ1-2, with TRBD1 matching over 7 bases. The CDR3 covers 14 residues. V shed 4 bases, J shed 2 bases, and the junction held 4 bases outside the gene matches. CDR1 is LGHDT and CDR2 is YNNKEL in the germline V gene (reference sequence). CDR3 loop: CASSPGDRNYGYTF. CDR3 DNA: TGTGCCAGCAGCCCGGGGGACAGAAACTATGGCTACACCTTC.

This clonotype came up many times. V is TRBV2 and J is TRBJ2-4; D unresolved. Germline CDR1 is SNHLY and CDR2 is FYNNEI. Trimming removed 5 bases from V and 0 bases from J, with 14 bases in between. The CDR3 contains 16 residues. The CDR3 is CASSTAGPQAKNIQYF. CDR3 coding DNA: TGTGCCAGCAGTACCGCAGGACCCCAAGCCAAAAACATTCAGTACTTC.

This clonotype was counted at least ten times. The chain combines TRBV4-2 with TRBJ1-3, with D unclear. Trimming pared 2 bases from V and 4 bases from J, leaving 12 bases between. The germline V gene encodes CDR1 LGHNA and CDR2 YNFKEQ. The CDR3 sequence is 15 residues long. The CDR3 loop reads CASSQTPGVGNTIYF. As DNA, the CDR3 is TGTGCCAGCAGCCAAACCCCGGGAGTAGGAAACACCATATATTTT.

This clonotype was detected only a few times. The chain uses TRBV20-1 and TRBJ1-6, with 9 nucleotides matching TRBD1. The CDR3 runs 14 residues. V lost 0 bases to trimming and J lost 10 bases; unmatched junction nucleotides: 4. CDR1 and CDR2 (germline): DFQATT, SNEGSKA (reference sequence). This CDR3 reads CSAREGQGISPLHF. The CDR3, as DNA: TGCAGTGCTAGAGAGGGACAGGGTATCTCACCCCTCCACTTT.

Concerning this clonotype itself: A read error may account for a junction end that differs from germline. The chain couples TRBV10-1 to TRBJ2-1, with TRBD2 matching over 8 bases. The CDR3 length is 15 residues. Germline assignment: CDR1 WNHNN and CDR2 SYGVQD (reference sequence). In DNA form, the CDR3 reads TGCGCCAGAAGTGAGATAGCGGGACCCTACAATGAGCAGTTCTTC. Translation gives CARSEIAGPYNEQFF.

The chain carries TRBV6-5 and TRBJ1-1, with a possible D match to TRBD1 (5 bases). This CDR3 has 11 residues. In germline, CDR1 is MNHEY, CDR2 SVGAGI. V gave up 11 bases and J gave up 4 bases, with 11 bases separating them. The CDR3 coding sequence is TGTGCCGGAGGGGACGGCACTGAAGCTTTCTTT. Protein product: CAGGDGTEAFF.

This clonotype was seen repeatedly, ten times or more. The chain is built from TRBV5-1 and TRBJ2-2; D remains unclear. The CDR3 has 13 residues. Deletions cut 5 bases from V and 4 bases from J, with 9 bases between. Looked up from germline, CDR1 is SGHRS and CDR2 is YFSETQ. CDR3 loop: CASSPGLTGELFF. In DNA, the CDR3 is TGCGCCAGCAGTCCAGGTCTCACCGGGGAGCTGTTTTTT.

This clonotype has a count of ten or more. The V gene is TRBV7-2, the J gene TRBJ2-1; 12 nucleotides match TRBD2. CDR3 length equals 15 residues. Germline CDR1 SGHTA, CDR2 FQGNSA. V lost 4 bases and J lost 4; bases outside the gene matches: 2. In DNA form, the CDR3 reads TGTGCCAGCAGCTCTAGCGGGGGGGCTTACAATGAGCAGTTCTTC. It is translated as CASSSSGGAYNEQFF. Full variable domain (rest looked up from reference TRBV7-2 and TRBJ2-1): GAGVSQSPSNKVTEKGKDVELRCDPISGHTALYWYRQSLGQGLEFLIYFQGNSAPDKSGLPSDRFSAERTGGSVSTLTIQRTQQEDSAVYLCASSSSGGAYNEQFFGPGTRLTVL.

As regards this clonotype: A much larger clonotype is one base distant, so this may be a read error. CDR3 loop: CASNQLQGETEAFF. CDR3 bases: TGTGCCAGCAATCAACTGCAGGGAGAGACTGAAGCTTTCTTT. This chain joins TRBV28 and TRBJ1-1; possible D gene TRBD1, 5 bases. V shed 7 bases and J shed 5 bases, with 17 bases lying between them. This CDR3 has 14 residues. The germline CDR1 and CDR2 sequences are MDHEN and SYDVKM.

This clonotype was counted at least ten times. The CDR3 is CASSFLSGLNSPLHF. Written as DNA, the CDR3 is TGCGCCAGCAGCTTTTTGTCGGGCCTCAATTCACCCCTCCACTTT. The chain recombines TRBV5-1 with TRBJ1-6; D not certain. This CDR3 contains 15 residues. Germline CDR1 SGHRS, CDR2 YFSETQ. The V gene lost 2 bases and the J gene lost 7 bases, with 13 bases spanning the gap.

Ten or more counts support this clonotype. The chain combines TRBV5-1 with TRBJ2-1, with 10 bases identical to TRBD2. CDR1 and CDR2 (germline): SGHRS, YFSETQ. The CDR3 loop spans 15 amino acids. Germline trimming cut 4 bases from V and 4 bases from J; bases unmatched to any gene: 5. In nucleotides, the CDR3 is TGCGCCAGCAGCGTTACTAGCGGGACTTACAATGAGCAGTTCTTC. This translates into CASSVTSGTYNEQFF.

This clonotype appeared many times. The CDR3: CASSPQLGAAFF. The CDR3 DNA reads as TGTGCCAGCAGCCCGCAACTGGGGGCGGCTTTCTTT. The rearrangement uses TRBV12-3 or TRBV12-4 and TRBJ1-1; tentatively, D is TRBD1 (6 bases). Trimming removed 6 bases from V and 11 bases from J, with 16 bases in between. The CDR3 sequence is 12 residues long.

This clonotype was seen repeatedly, ten times or more. The chain employs TRBV7-2 and TRBJ2-2; TRBD2 matches 12 bases. Germline V gene data show CDR1 as SGHTA and CDR2 as FQGNSA. The V segment lost 3 bases and the J segment 5 bases; nucleotides outside the gene matches: 4. The CDR3 extends over 16 amino acids. CDR3 in amino acids: CASSFRLAGDTGELFF. The CDR3 nucleotides are TGTGCCAGCAGCTTCCGACTAGCGGGAGATACCGGGGAGCTGTTTTTT.

This clonotype was counted ten times or more. The chain employs TRBV5-1 and TRBJ1-2, with D tentatively TRBD1 (5 bases). Germline CDR1 and CDR2: SGHRS and YFSETQ. The CDR3 runs to 13 residues. Between the trimmed V and J ends, which lost 0 bases and 2 bases, there was a span of 5 bases. The CDR3 bases are TGCGCCAGCAGCTTGGGACAGAACTATGGCTACACCTTC. This encodes CASSLGQNYGYTF.

This clonotype was seen ten or more times. The chain employs TRBV20-1 and TRBJ1-1, with 10 nucleotides matching TRBD1. The germline CDR1 and CDR2 sequences are DFQATT and SNEGSKA (reference sequence). With V trimmed by 8 bases and J by 1 base, 10 bases remained unmatched. The CDR3 extends over 15 amino acids. The CDR3 nucleotides are TGCAGTCACGGACAGGGGGGAATGAGGAACACTGAAGCTTTCTTT. Amino acid sequence: CSHGQGGMRNTEAFF.

This clonotype has ten or more counts. The genes are TRBV20-1 and TRBJ1-2; D perhaps matches TRBD1 (5 bases). CDR1 is DFQATT and CDR2 is SNEGSKA in the germline V gene (reference sequence). Deletions cut 6 bases from V and 1 base from J, with 18 bases between. The CDR3 has 15 residues. CDR3 DNA sequence: TGCAGTGCCAACCTAATGACAGATTTTAACTATGGCTACACCTTC. Its protein product is CSANLMTDFNYGYTF.

This clonotype occurred many times. The chain joins TRBV10-3 to TRBJ2-1; D not resolved. V shed 6 bases and J shed 5 bases, with 11 bases lying between them. CDR3 size: 13 residues. CDR1 and CDR2 from the germline V gene are ENHRY and SYGVKD. DNA for the CDR3: TGTGCCATCAGAGGACGGGTAGACAATGAGCAGTTCTTC. Protein sequence: CAIRGRVDNEQFF.

This clonotype has only a few counts. The chain has TRBV6-6 and TRBJ1-5; 8 bases map to TRBD1. Losses at the gene ends were 0 bases for V and 2 bases for J; bases not matched to a gene: 0. This CDR3 contains 15 residues. The V gene's germline CDR1 is MNHNY and CDR2 SVGAGI (reference sequence). CDR3 in amino acids: CASSYSGQGNQPQHF. The CDR3 nucleotides are TGTGCCAGCAGTTACTCGGGACAGGGCAATCAGCCCCAGCATTTT.

V is TRBV18 and J is TRBJ1-2, with a possible D match to TRBD1 (5 bases). Germline V lookup: CDR1 KGHSH, CDR2 LQKENI. Trimming removed 2 bases at V and 5 bases at J, with 9 bases between. This CDR3 spans 13 amino acids. CDR3 protein: CASSPAGLYGYTF. In DNA form, the CDR3 reads TGTGCCAGCTCACCAGCAGGGCTATATGGCTACACCTTC.

This clonotype was detected many times. V usage is TRBV5-1 and J usage is TRBJ2-7; 8 bases are shared with TRBD2. CDR1 and CDR2 (germline): SGHRS, YFSETQ. Losses at the gene ends were 6 bases for V and 5 bases for J; bases not matched to a gene: 10. This CDR3 has 14 amino acids. The CDR3 region has the DNA TGCGCCAGCACAGCGGGGGCCCTTAGAGACGAGCAGTACTTC. This translates into CASTAGALRDEQYF.

This clonotype came up a few times. The rearrangement uses TRBV4-2 and TRBJ2-3; D not resolved. CDR1 is LGHNA and CDR2 is YNFKEQ in the germline V gene. This CDR3 is 11 amino acids long. Between the trimmed V and J ends, which lost 5 bases and 6 bases, there was a span of 6 bases. CDR3 in DNA: TGTGCCAGCAGCGTGGCGGATACGCAGTATTTT. Residues: CASSVADTQYF.

This clonotype was detected ten times or more. This sequence joins TRBV12-3 or TRBV12-4 and TRBJ2-1; D is unclear. The V gene lost 1 base and the J gene lost 2 bases, with 3 bases spanning the gap. This CDR3 spans 13 amino acids. CDR3 in amino acids: CASSLEAYNEQFF. In DNA form, the CDR3 reads TGTGCCAGCAGTTTAGAGGCCTACAATGAGCAGTTCTTC.

This clonotype has at least ten counts. This chain uses TRBV7-2 with TRBJ1-1; no firm D call. This CDR3 spans 15 amino acids. V was cut by 1 base and J by 1 base, with 10 bases left in between. In germline, CDR1 is SGHTA, CDR2 FQGNSA. The chain's CDR3 is CASSLVAGANTEAFF. As DNA, the CDR3 is TGTGCCAGCAGCTTAGTGGCTGGTGCGAACACTGAAGCTTTCTTT. The variable domain in full, completed from reference TRBV7-2 and TRBJ1-1, reads GAGVSQSPSNKVTEKGKDVELRCDPISGHTALYWYRQSLGQGLEFLIYFQGNSAPDKSGLPSDRFSAERTGGSVSTLTIQRTQQEDSAVYLCASSLVAGANTEAFFGQGTRLTVV.

Many counts were recorded for this clonotype. This chain joins TRBV20-1 and TRBJ1-1; D gene uncertain. Trimming removed 3 bases at V and 2 bases at J, with 10 bases between. This CDR3 region has 13 residues. Germline V gene lookup returns CDR1 DFQATT and CDR2 SNEGSKA (reference sequence). This CDR3 reads CSASPPPNTEAFF. The CDR3 nucleotides are TGCAGTGCTAGTCCCCCCCCAAACACTGAAGCTTTCTTT.

Ten or more counts support this clonotype. The J gene is TRBJ2-7, the V gene TRBV7-6; the D is unclear. The V gene lost 2 bases and the J gene lost 3 bases, with 8 bases spanning the gap. The germline V gene encodes CDR1 SGHVS and CDR2 FNYEAQ. This CDR3 is built from 13 residues. CDR3 nucleotides: TGTGCCAGCAGCTTAAGGCCTCTCTACGAGCAGTACGTC. Translation: CASSLRPLYEQYV.

The chain recombines TRBV7-2 with TRBJ2-1; D is undetermined. The CDR3 contains 15 residues. Trimming pared 1 base from V and 9 bases from J, leaving 16 bases between. Germline values: CDR1 SGHTA, CDR2 FQGNSA. This chain's CDR3 is CASSLVGLEDAEQFF. CDR3 sequence (DNA): TGTGCCAGCAGCTTAGTCGGGCTTGAGGACGCTGAGCAGTTCTTC. The whole variable domain, filled in from reference TRBV7-2 and TRBJ2-1, reads GAGVSQSPSNKVTEKGKDVELRCDPISGHTALYWYRQSLGQGLEFLIYFQGNSAPDKSGLPSDRFSAERTGGSVSTLTIQRTQQEDSAVYLCASSLVGLEDAEQFFGPGTRLTVL.

This clonotype was seen more than once but under ten times. The chain links TRBV25-1 to TRBJ2-3; TRBD2 matches at 11 bases. The CDR3 runs to 17 residues. Germline V gene data show CDR1 as MGHDK and CDR2 as SYGVNS. V dropped 1 base and J dropped 5; count of bases not matched to a gene: 8. For the CDR3, the DNA is TGTGCCAGCAGTGAATCCACTAGCGGGAGCGCCCTAGATACGCAGTATTTT. Its protein is CASSESTSGSALDTQYF.